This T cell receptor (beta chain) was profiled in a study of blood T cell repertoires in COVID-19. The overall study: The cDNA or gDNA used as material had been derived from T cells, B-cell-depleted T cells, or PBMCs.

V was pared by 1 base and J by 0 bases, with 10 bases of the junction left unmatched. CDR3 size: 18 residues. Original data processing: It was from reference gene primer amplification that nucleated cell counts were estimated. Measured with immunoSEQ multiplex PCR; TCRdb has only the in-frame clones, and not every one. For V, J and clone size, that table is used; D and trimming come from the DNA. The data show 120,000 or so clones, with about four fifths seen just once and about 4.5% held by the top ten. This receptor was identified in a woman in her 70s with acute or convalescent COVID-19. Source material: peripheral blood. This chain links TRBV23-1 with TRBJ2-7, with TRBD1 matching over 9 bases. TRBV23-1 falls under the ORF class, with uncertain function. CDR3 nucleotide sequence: TGCGCCAGCAGTCAATTCGTGGGGACAGGGAGAGGCTCCTACGAGCAGTACGTC. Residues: CASSQFVGTGRGSYEQYV.